This entry describes one T cell receptor (beta chain). This entry belongs to a study of OX40 agonist ivuxolimab in advanced cancers. V gave up 6 bases and J gave up 4 bases, with 22 bases separating them. This CDR3 comprises 16 residues. CDR1 is MNHEY, CDR2 SMNVEV, per germline (reference sequence). The repertoire was sequenced with immunoSEQ multiplex PCR; TCRdb's copy has only in-frame clones and lacks some. Among approximately 28,000 clones listed, roughly 86% were seen once. The chain links TRBV27 to TRBJ2-7, with D maybe TRBD2 (6 bases). Sequencing used CD4+ or CD8+ T cells sorted from blood, obtained in a trial of the OX40 agonist ivuxolimab. The TCR comes from an adult with an advanced solid tumor such as melanoma, head and neck, liver or kidney cancer. For the CDR3, the DNA is TGTGCCAGCAGCCCTTCTCTACCGGGAGTGGGTTACGAGCAGTACTTC. It translates to CASSPSLPGVGYEQYF.